This TCR beta chain was recovered during a study of blood T cell repertoires in COVID-19. The germline V gene has CDR1 MDHEN and CDR2 SYDVKM. V gave up 1 base and J gave up 7 bases; unmatched junction bases: 7. CDR3 size: 15 residues. Enrollees, about 18 to 95 years old, lived in around 23 US areas. This clone was found once. Original processing methods: Scientists estimated how many nucleated cells there were by amplifying reference gene primers. Clones were read by immunoSEQ multiplex PCR, and TCRdb kept only the in-frame ones, dropping some. V and J calls and clone size are as listed in that table; D and trimming were resolved from the DNA. The sample holds 500,000 or so clones, approximately 86% seen once.

Sequencing was carried out using PBMCs or T cells enriched from blood (not recorded which). The V and J genes are TRBV28 and TRBJ1-5; the match to TRBD1 covers 7 bases. This TCR was recovered from a woman younger than 35 who had recovered from COVID-19. CDR3 sequence (DNA): TGTGCCAGCAGTTTATTAACAGGGGTAGGACAGCCCCAGCATTTT. This encodes CASSLLTGVGQPQHF.